What follows are 13 T cell receptor beta chains derived from one specimen sequenced in a study of blood T cell repertoires in COVID-19. The data were produced by immunoSEQ multiplex PCR, yet TCRdb's version contains in-frame clones alone and is incomplete. Seen here are around 210,000 clones, roughly 85% observed once, and the top ten hold less than 6.5%. Sequencing was carried out using peripheral blood. The receptor source for this set is a man aged 45-65 years with COVID-19, enrolled during active disease.

V gene TRBV7-9 combines with J gene TRBJ1-5; a weak D match, TRBD1 (5 bases). Germline CDR1 and CDR2: SEHNR and FQNEAQ (reference sequence). The CDR3 runs 15 residues. V lost 2 bases and J 2 bases, leaving 10 bases between the germline ends. The chain's CDR3 is CASSLSGEGNQPQHF. As DNA, the CDR3 is TGTGCCAGCAGCTTATCGGGGGAAGGCAATCAGCCCCAGCATTTT. The variable domain in full, completed from reference TRBV7-9 and TRBJ1-5, reads DTGVSQNPRHKITKRGQNVTFRCDPISEHNRLYWYRQTLGQGPEFLTYFQNEAQLEKSRLLSDRFSAERPKGSFSTLEIQRTEQGDSAMYLCASSLSGEGNQPQHFGDGTRLSIL.

As concerns this clone: At one end, the junction sequence differs from germline, possibly due to a read error. This chain links TRBV12-3 or TRBV12-4 with TRBJ2-1; TRBD2 is a possible D gene (7 bases). The CDR3 contains 13 residues. The CDR3 DNA is TGTGCCAGCAGTCTAGCCCAGGGGAGGGGGACGTTCTTC. Encoded protein: CASSLAQGRGTFF.

The chain uses TRBV9 and TRBJ1-3, with 7 bases aligning to TRBD1. This CDR3 is built from 17 residues. Germline CDR1 and CDR2: SGDLS and YYNGEE. After removal of 4 bases from V and 0 bases from J, the junction contained 10 bases not matched to a gene. The CDR3 bases are TGTGCCAGCAGCCCCGGGACAGCCCCTATCTCTGGAAACACCATATATTTT. Its translation: CASSPGTAPISGNTIYF.

This rearrangement joins TRBV19 to TRBJ1-5; a weak D match, TRBD1 (5 bases). The germline V gene has CDR1 LNHDA and CDR2 SQIVND (reference sequence). Trimming stripped 3 bases from V and 7 bases from J, with 22 bases between. The CDR3 has 17 amino acids. The CDR3 DNA follows: TGTGCCAGTAGTATCCCCCCGGGACTCCTCAAGTCGCAGCCCCAGCATTTT. The encoded protein is CASSIPPGLLKSQPQHF.

The chain employs TRBV5-4 and TRBJ1-2; TRBD1 agrees at 7 bases. V shed 4 bases, J shed 4 bases, and the junction held 10 bases outside the gene matches. CDR3 size: 15 residues. Germline V gene data show CDR1 as SGHNT and CDR2 as YYREEE (reference sequence). The CDR3 DNA is TGTGCCAGCAGCCTTCCCGAGGGGGCAAGCTATGGCTACACCTTC. This gives the protein CASSLPEGASYGYTF.

The J gene is TRBJ2-7, the V gene TRBV7-2; 7 positions match TRBD2. There are 13 residues in the CDR3. V lost 2 bases and J lost 6; bases outside the gene matches: 4. Germline CDR1 is SGHTA and CDR2 is FQGNSA. The CDR3 DNA follows: TGTGCCAGCAGCTTAAGCGGGGTTCTCGAGCAGTACTTC. It codes for CASSLSGVLEQYF.

CDR3 in DNA: TGTGCCCCCCCCTTGAGGAGGGACGAGCAGTACTTC. Encoded protein: CAPPLRRDEQYF. The chain joins TRBV9 to TRBJ2-7; a possible D gene is TRBD2 (6 bases). CDR1 and CDR2 from the germline V gene are SGDLS and YYNGEE. Trimming cost V 10 bases and J 5 bases, with 16 bases left between them. The CDR3 covers 12 residues.

The V call is TRBV28, the J call TRBJ1-1; weak D call: TRBD1 (5 bases). V dropped 6 bases and J dropped 7 bases, with 12 bases sitting between them. The CDR3 runs 12 residues. Germline V CDR1 and CDR2: MDHEN, SYDVKM. This chain's CDR3 is CASREAGNEAFF. The CDR3 DNA follows: TGTGCCAGCAGGGAAGCAGGGAATGAAGCTTTCTTT.

The CDR3 loop is CASSSSGDRYNEQFF. CDR3 coding DNA: TGTGCCAGCAGCTCTAGCGGGGACCGCTACAATGAGCAGTTCTTC. The V gene is TRBV5-4, the J gene TRBJ2-1; 9 nucleotides align to TRBD2. Losses at the gene ends were 3 bases for V and 3 bases for J; bases not matched to a gene: 4. Germline V gene data show CDR1 as SGHNT and CDR2 as YYREEE (reference sequence). CDR3 length equals 15 residues.

The chain is built from TRBV7-2 and TRBJ2-7, with a tentative D call TRBD2 (6 bases). The CDR3 covers 15 residues. V lost 3 bases and J lost 4, with 16 bases in between. Germline V gene lookup returns CDR1 SGHTA and CDR2 FQGNSA. The CDR3 loop reads CASSLGGGGWYEQYF. The DNA for the CDR3 is TGTGCCAGCAGCTTGGGGGGAGGAGGGTGGTACGAGCAGTACTTC.

The chain links TRBV28 to TRBJ2-5, with 10 nucleotides matching TRBD1. V shed 7 bases and J 4 bases; nucleotides not matched to a gene: 15. The germline V gene has CDR1 MDHEN and CDR2 SYDVKM. CDR3 length: 17 amino acids. CDR3 in amino acids: CASTSAGQGMWGETQYF. The CDR3 DNA follows: TGTGCCAGCACCTCCGCGGGACAGGGGATGTGGGGAGAGACCCAGTACTTC.

The rearrangement joins TRBV6-2 or TRBV6-3 to TRBJ1-6; D is unresolved. The V gene lost 2 bases and the J gene lost 7 bases, with 9 bases spanning the gap. The germline gives CDR1 MNHEY, CDR2 SVGEGT. The CDR3 totals 14 residues. The CDR3 bases are TGTGCCAGCAGTTACGCGGTTGGGAATTCACCCCTCCACTTT. Translated, it gives CASSYAVGNSPLHF.

The chain employs TRBV7-2 and TRBJ2-4; 16 bases are shared with TRBD2. This CDR3 region has 17 residues. Trimming cost V 6 bases and J 4 bases; bases outside gene matches: 6. The germline gives CDR1 SGHTA, CDR2 FQGNSA. As DNA, the CDR3 is TGTGCCAGCAGGGGTCCGGGACTAGCGGGGGGGAAAAACATTCAGTACTTC. Translation: CASRGPGLAGGKNIQYF.